A selection of T cell receptor beta chains follows, all from one sample in a study of cytomegalovirus exposure and HLA in healthy donors. Profiling relied on immunoSEQ multiplex PCR, and the TCRdb table lists in-frame clones only, not all of them. The top ten clones hold about 2.3% of a sample with about 200,000 clones, 85% of them seen once. Specimen: PBMCs. The receptors were gathered from a woman aged 45-65 years in good health and CMV-seronegative. The CDR3 runs from the conserved cysteine through the conserved F or W. A D gene is named only where the DNA matches it firmly. Rows give clone size only sometimes, using once, few, many, or a class for an expanded clone.

CDR3 DNA: TGTGCCAGCAGCGTAGAAGACAGGCTAGCGAACACCGGGGAGCTGTTTTTT
CDR3 protein: CASSVEDRLANTGELFF
J gene: TRBJ2-2
clone size: -
D gene: -
V gene: TRBV9

CDR3 DNA: TGTGCCAGCAGCCGACGGACTAGCGGGAGTTTCACCTACGAGCAGTACTTC
CDR3 protein: CASSRRTSGSFTYEQYF
J gene: TRBJ2-7
clone size: -
D gene: TRBD2
V gene: TRBV5-4

CDR3 DNA: TGTGCCAGCAGCCCCTTCGACAGGGGTGGCTACGAGCAGTACTTC
CDR3 protein: CASSPFDRGGYEQYF
J gene: TRBJ2-7
clone size: -
D gene: TRBD1
V gene: TRBV28

CDR3 DNA: TGTGCCAGCAGCTTAGAAACCGGACTACTTGAGCAGTTCTTC
CDR3 protein: CASSLETGLLEQFF
J gene: TRBJ2-1
clone size: -
D gene: -
V gene: TRBV11-2

CDR3 DNA: TGCGCCAGTAGCCTTGACTGGACAGGGGGGGAAAAACTGTTTTTT
CDR3 protein: CASSLDWTGGEKLFF
J gene: TRBJ1-4
clone size: -
D gene: TRBD1
V gene: TRBV5-1

CDR3 DNA: TGTGCCTGGAGGCACGCGTCTTCCTACGAGCAGTACTTC
CDR3 protein: CAWRHASSYEQYF
J gene: TRBJ2-7
clone size: -
D gene: -
V gene: TRBV30

CDR3 DNA: TGTGCCATCACCGCGACCGCTAGCGGTCGTACCTGGTGGTACTTC
CDR3 protein: CAITATASGRTWWYF
J gene: TRBJ2-7
clone size: -
D gene: TRBD2
V gene: TRBV10-3

CDR3 DNA: TGTGCCAGCACCCTTGGAGGGGGCGCCCGGGAGACCCAGTACTTC
CDR3 protein: CASTLGGGARETQYF
J gene: TRBJ2-5
clone size: -
D gene: -
V gene: TRBV28

CDR3 DNA: TGCGCCAGCAGCTTGGGACAGGGCCCTGGTGGGACCTTC
CDR3 protein: CASSLGQGPGGTF
J gene: TRBJ1-2
clone size: -
D gene: TRBD1
V gene: TRBV5-1

CDR3 DNA: TGCGCCAGCAGCCAGAGTTTTATAGCGGGCGGTGAGGAGCTGTTTTTT
CDR3 protein: CASSQSFIAGGEELFF
J gene: TRBJ2-2
clone size: -
D gene: TRBD2
V gene: TRBV4-1

CDR3 DNA: TGTGCCAGCAGCCCAGGGGACCTCCTAGGGGCTGAAGCTTTCTTT
CDR3 protein: CASSPGDLLGAEAFF
J gene: TRBJ1-1
clone size: few
D gene: -
V gene: TRBV7-6

CDR3 DNA: TGTGCCAGCACTCGGACAGCGCTAGCCAAAAACATTCAGTACTTC
CDR3 protein: CASTRTALAKNIQYF
J gene: TRBJ2-4
clone size: -
D gene: -
V gene: TRBV28

CDR3 DNA: TGTGCCAGCAGTCGAGCCGGGACAGGAGATTACGAGCAGTACTTC
CDR3 protein: CASSRAGTGDYEQYF
J gene: TRBJ2-7
clone size: -
D gene: TRBD1
V gene: TRBV28

CDR3 DNA: TGCGCCAGCAGCCAAGAAGGACAGTACTATGAAAAACTGTTTTTT
CDR3 protein: CASSQEGQYYEKLFF
J gene: TRBJ1-4
clone size: -
D gene: -
V gene: TRBV4-1

CDR3 DNA: TGTGCCAGCAGCTCGCGACTAGCGGGGGCCCCCTGGATCCCCTACGAGCAGTACTTC
CDR3 protein: CASSSRLAGAPWIPYEQYF
J gene: TRBJ2-7
clone size: -
D gene: TRBD2
V gene: TRBV7-2

CDR3 DNA: TGCGCCAGCAGCTTTAGGGGACAGGGGAACAATGAGCAGTTCTTC
CDR3 protein: CASSFRGQGNNEQFF
J gene: TRBJ2-1
clone size: -
D gene: TRBD1
V gene: TRBV5-1

CDR3 DNA: TGTGCCAGCACCCAGGGGGCGTTCAATGAGCAGTTCTTC
CDR3 protein: CASTQGAFNEQFF
J gene: TRBJ2-1
clone size: once
D gene: TRBD1
V gene: TRBV5-6